One and the same sample provided the 5 T cell receptor beta chains below, sequenced in a study of T cell responses to AZD1222 COVID-19 vaccine. Using immunoSEQ multiplex PCR, the repertoire was profiled, and TCRdb retains in-frame clones only, with some absent. This sample has roughly 110,000 clones, with roughly 90% found just once. The material was peripheral blood, obtained on day 0 of AZD1222 vaccination. Every receptor here comes from an adult in good health.

CDR3 loop: CASSLANADEQYF. CDR3 nucleotide sequence: TGTGCCAGCAGCCTCGCCAACGCAGACGAGCAGTACTTC. The chain employs TRBV5-6 and TRBJ2-7; D gene unclear. Deletions cut 4 bases from V and 5 bases from J, with 13 bases between. This CDR3 contains 13 residues. Germline lookup yields CDR1 SGHDT and CDR2 YYEEEE.

This clone has only a few counts. This chain joins TRBV5-6 and TRBJ2-1; no clear D gene. V lost 4 bases and J 6 bases, leaving 17 bases between the germline ends. Germline CDR1 reads SGHDT; CDR2 reads YYEEEE. The CDR3 sequence is 15 residues long. Written as DNA, the CDR3 is TGTGCCAGCAGCCCAACCCTCAGTAGTTCCAATGAGCAGTTCTTC. Amino acids: CASSPTLSSSNEQFF.

The rearrangement uses TRBV7-9 and TRBJ1-5; 8 nucleotides line up with TRBD1. The CDR3 length is 13 residues. The germline gives CDR1 SEHNR, CDR2 FQNEAQ (reference sequence). Unmatched junction bases numbered 3, after V lost 5 bases and J lost 6 bases. The CDR3 DNA is TGTGCCAGCAGCGACAGGGGAAGTCAGCCCCAGCATTTT. As protein: CASSDRGSQPQHF.

CDR3 amino acids: CASSGGAPGTDTQYF. CDR3 bases: TGTGCCAGTAGCGGCGGGGCTCCCGGCACAGATACGCAGTATTTT. The rearrangement uses TRBV19 and TRBJ2-3, with D perhaps TRBD2 (6 bases). Germline V gene lookup returns CDR1 LNHDA and CDR2 SQIVND (reference sequence). This CDR3 region has 15 residues. Between the trimmed V and J ends, which lost 6 bases and 1 base, there was a span of 14 bases.

V gene TRBV2 combines with J gene TRBJ1-3; 8 bases match TRBD1. CDR1 and CDR2 from the germline V gene are SNHLY and FYNNEI. This CDR3 has 15 amino acids. V dropped 5 bases and J dropped 5; count of bases not matched to a gene: 8. The CDR3 is CASSSDRGYRNTIYF. CDR3 DNA: TGTGCCAGCAGTTCAGACAGGGGTTATAGAAACACCATATATTTT.